The rows below give T cell receptor beta chains drawn from one sample of a study of OX40 agonist ivuxolimab in advanced cancers. TCRdb keeps only in-frame clones here, not all; method: immunoSEQ multiplex PCR. Of tens of thousands of clones in the sample, roughly 80% are singletons; the top ten hold about 2.4%. This specimen consisted of CD4+ or CD8+ T cells sorted from blood, obtained in a trial of the OX40 agonist ivuxolimab. These receptors all come from an adult with an advanced solid tumor such as melanoma, head and neck, liver or kidney cancer. Both conserved end residues are part of each CDR3.

CDR3 protein,CDR3 length,J gene,V gene
CASSTRTDNTGATEAFF,17,TRBJ1-1,TRBV9
CASSIVSGQAETQYF,15,TRBJ2-5,TRBV19
CASSQDFGVRANSPLHF,17,TRBJ1-6,TRBV4-3
CASSRQVLSYEQYF,14,TRBJ2-7,TRBV6-5
CASSLLPQGAKNIQYF,16,TRBJ2-4,TRBV5-6
CASRQPKPNQPQHF,14,TRBJ1-5,TRBV19
CASSPRELNTGELFF,15,TRBJ2-2,TRBV9
CASSPRTSVNNEQFF,15,TRBJ2-1,TRBV11-3
CASMGGGGRIGELFF,15,TRBJ2-2,TRBV6-6
CASSPAGGGPGEQYF,15,TRBJ2-7,TRBV11-2
CASSQQGDGYTF,12,TRBJ1-2,TRBV2
CASSQVGTASAGYTF,15,TRBJ1-2,TRBV4-1
CSAYQSPEQYF,11,TRBJ2-7,TRBV20-1
CASSLSGGAISYNEQFF,17,TRBJ2-1,TRBV7-3
CASSLTGSSNQPQHF,15,TRBJ1-5,TRBV7-2
CASSSRTGLLSGANVLTF,18,TRBJ2-6,TRBV18
CASSLRAGSYEQYF,14,TRBJ2-7,TRBV4-2
CAWSAANSYNSPLHF,15,TRBJ1-6,TRBV30
CASSMGQARGAVLTF,15,TRBJ2-6,TRBV19
CASSTTGEGGYTF,13,TRBJ1-2,TRBV7-2
CASSQRDSYEQFF,13,TRBJ2-1,TRBV4-1
CASRAGTTRYNEQFF,15,TRBJ2-1,TRBV6-5
CASSLYESDGYTF,13,TRBJ1-2,TRBV7-2
CASSSGTGEETQYF,14,TRBJ2-5,TRBV7-7
CASSVAGGRSTDTQYF,16,TRBJ2-3,TRBV9
CASILKTGNTGELFF,15,TRBJ2-2,TRBV11-2
CASSLGSTDTQYF,13,TRBJ2-3,TRBV5-1
CASSESTARGTQYF,14,TRBJ2-3,TRBV6-1
CASSLGGGASYEQYF,15,TRBJ2-7,TRBV5-1
CASSQGQGFYGYTF,14,TRBJ1-2,TRBV18
CASSLLAGTPNYGYTF,16,TRBJ1-2,TRBV7-8